The 29 T cell receptor beta chains reported below all come from one sample, sequenced in a study of OX40 agonist ivuxolimab in advanced cancers. Profiling relied on immunoSEQ multiplex PCR, and the TCRdb table lists in-frame clones only, not all of them. The repertoire consists of tens of thousands of clones, with more than 85% occurring once and the leading ten covering about 0.66%. The source was CD4+ or CD8+ T cells sorted from blood, collected in a trial of the OX40 agonist ivuxolimab. The receptor set was obtained from an adult with an advanced solid tumor such as melanoma, head and neck, liver or kidney cancer.

This clone occurred once. The V and J genes are TRBV19 and TRBJ1-2; a weak D match, TRBD1 (5 bases). The CDR3 is 14 amino acids. Germline assignment: CDR1 LNHDA and CDR2 SQIVND (reference sequence). V lost 2 bases to trimming and J lost 2 bases, with 9 bases between them. Here the CDR3 reads CASSINRWNYGYTF. In nucleotides, the CDR3 is TGTGCCAGTAGTATAAACAGGTGGAACTATGGCTACACCTTC.

The V call is TRBV18, the J call TRBJ2-7; perhaps TRBD2 as D (5 bases). The V gene lost 3 bases and the J gene lost 6 bases, with 9 bases spanning the gap. Germline V lookup: CDR1 KGHSH, CDR2 LQKENI. The CDR3 is 12 amino acids. The CDR3 bases are TGTGCCAGCTCACCGGAGCGGATCGAGCAGTACTTC. The encoded protein is CASSPERIEQYF.

The chain recombines TRBV6-5 with TRBJ1-2; perhaps TRBD1 as D (5 bases). The germline CDR1 and CDR2 sequences are MNHEY and SVGAGI. Trimming removed 6 bases at V and 4 bases at J, with 12 bases between. The CDR3 runs to 13 residues. Written as DNA, the CDR3 is TGTGCCAGCAGAGAGCGGGACGGCTATGGCTACACCTTC. As protein: CASRERDGYGYTF.

This chain joins TRBV18 and TRBJ2-1, with TRBD2 matching over 13 bases. Trimming took 6 bases from V and 6 from J; bases not matched to a gene: 5. Germline V gene data show CDR1 as KGHSH and CDR2 as LQKENI. The CDR3 is 15 amino acids. The CDR3 DNA is TGTGCCAGCTCCCCAGGACTAGCGGGAGCCAATGAGCAGTTCTTC. This translates into CASSPGLAGANEQFF.

V and J are TRBV5-1 and TRBJ2-1; D is possibly TRBD1 (6 bases). The length of the CDR3 is 15 residues. CDR1 SGHRS and CDR2 YFSETQ come from the germline V gene. Trimming took off 3 bases at V and 2 bases at J, with 12 bases between the two ends. Written as DNA, the CDR3 is TGCGCCAGCAGCTACTCGACAGGAACCTACAATGAGCAGTTCTTC. Translated: CASSYSTGTYNEQFF. Full variable domain (missing parts from reference TRBV5-1 and TRBJ2-1): KAGVTQTPRYLIKTRGQQVTLSCSPISGHRSVSWYQQTPGQGLQFLFEYFSETQRNKGNFPGRFSGRQFSNSRSEMNVSTLELGDSALYLCASSYSTGTYNEQFFGPGTRLTVL.

Only a few counts were recorded for this clone. The genes are TRBV15 and TRBJ2-1, with D perhaps being TRBD1 or TRBD2 (5 bases each). Germline CDR1 LNHNV, CDR2 YYDKDF (reference sequence). V was clipped by 0 bases and J by 8 bases, with 14 bases between them. CDR3 length: 15 residues. The CDR3 nucleotides read TGTGCCACCAGCAGAGAGTTTCTGGGGACCTATGAGCAGTTCTTC. This codes for CATSREFLGTYEQFF.

The CDR3 reads CASNRLAGGSYEQYF. Here the CDR3 DNA reads TGTGCCAGCAACCGACTAGCGGGAGGTTCCTACGAGCAGTACTTC. V gene TRBV5-8 combines with J gene TRBJ2-7; TRBD2 matches at 13 bases. The CDR3 runs 15 residues. Germline V lookup: CDR1 SGHTS, CDR2 YDEGEE. After removal of 6 bases from V and 1 base from J, the junction contained 4 bases not matched to a gene.

The chain recombines TRBV27 with TRBJ2-7, with 8 positions matching TRBD1. The V segment lost 5 bases and the J segment 2 bases; nucleotides outside the gene matches: 8. Germline CDR1 reads MNHEY; CDR2 reads SMNVEV (reference sequence). The CDR3 extends over 15 amino acids. The CDR3 loop is CASSQPGQAPYEQYF. CDR3 coding DNA: TGTGCCAGCAGTCAACCGGGACAGGCCCCCTACGAGCAGTACTTC.

This chain connects TRBV30 to TRBJ1-1; D possibly corresponds to TRBD1 (6 bases). The ends were cut back, 4 bases at V and 3 bases at J, with 18 bases in the middle. Germline values: CDR1 GTSNPN, CDR2 SVGIG (reference sequence). This CDR3 has 15 amino acids. The CDR3 nucleotides read TGTGCCTGGACCTCCCCCCAGGGGCGAGACACTGAAGCTTTCTTT. As protein: CAWTSPQGRDTEAFF.

The chain joins TRBV6-5 to TRBJ2-7, with D unclear. The ends were cut back, 5 bases at V and 3 bases at J, with 11 bases in the middle. Per the germline V gene, CDR1 is MNHEY and CDR2 is SVGAGI. CDR3 size: 13 residues. The CDR3 spells CASSERSVYEQYF. As DNA, the CDR3 is TGTGCCAGCAGTGAAAGGTCTGTCTACGAGCAGTACTTC.

The chain employs TRBV5-4 and TRBJ2-7; a weak D match, TRBD2 (5 bases). Per the germline V gene, CDR1 is SGHNT and CDR2 is YYREEE (reference sequence). Deletions cut 0 bases from V and 4 bases from J, with 20 bases between. The CDR3 totals 17 residues. As DNA, the CDR3 is TGTGCCAGCAGCTTGGAACGGACTTTGGGAAAGACTTACGAGCAGTACTTC. Its protein product is CASSLERTLGKTYEQYF.

This clone is a singleton in its sample. The chain is built from TRBV7-9 and TRBJ1-5; D gene ambiguous. CDR1 SEHNR and CDR2 FQNEAQ come from the germline V gene (reference sequence). V gave up 1 base and J gave up 7 bases, with 11 bases separating them. CDR3 length equals 14 residues. CDR3 bases: TGTGCCAGCAGCTTAGGCGGGTTAGGCCAGCCCCAGCATTTT. Protein sequence: CASSLGGLGQPQHF. The whole variable domain, filled in from reference TRBV7-9 and TRBJ1-5, reads DTGVSQNPRHKITKRGQNVTFRCDPISEHNRLYWYRQTLGQGPEFLTYFQNEAQLEKSRLLSDRFSAERPKGSFSTLEIQRTEQGDSAMYLCASSLGGLGQPQHFGDGTRLSIL.

The V and J genes are TRBV6-5 and TRBJ1-1; D call uncertain. CDR1 and CDR2 from the germline V gene are MNHEY and SVGAGI. Between the trimmed V and J ends, which lost 6 bases and 5 bases, there was a span of 7 bases. This CDR3 contains 11 residues. In nucleotides, the CDR3 is TGTGCCAGCAGCTTGGGGACTGAAGCTTTCTTT. The encoded protein is CASSLGTEAFF.

The chain uses TRBV27 and TRBJ1-1; D is unresolved. V dropped 2 bases and J dropped 9 bases, with 19 bases sitting between them. This CDR3 is built from 15 residues. CDR1 MNHEY and CDR2 SMNVEV come from the germline V gene (reference sequence). In DNA, the CDR3 is TGTGCCAGCAGTTTACGGCCGGGCCCGGGAATGCAAGCTTTCTTT. Its protein product is CASSLRPGPGMQAFF.

The genes are TRBV6-6 and TRBJ2-3; D gene ambiguous. V shed 6 bases and J shed 4 bases, with 14 bases lying between them. The CDR3 spans 14 residues. Per the germline V gene, CDR1 is MNHNY and CDR2 is SVGAGI (reference sequence). The CDR3 here is CASSPGSDADTQYF. CDR3 in DNA: TGTGCCAGCAGCCCTGGATCAGACGCAGATACGCAGTATTTT.

J is TRBJ2-5 and V is TRBV7-6; 10 bases are a match to TRBD2. The trim removed 3 bases at V and 1 base at J, leaving 11 bases unmatched. Germline assignment: CDR1 SGHVS and CDR2 FNYEAQ. The CDR3 sequence is 18 residues long. CDR3 loop: CASSFLGVAGGLQETQYF. The CDR3 region has the DNA TGTGCCAGCAGCTTCCTTGGGGTAGCGGGGGGCCTCCAAGAGACCCAGTACTTC.

The chain links TRBV10-2 to TRBJ1-2, with TRBD1 identical over 8 bases. The germline V gene has CDR1 WSHSY and CDR2 SAAADI. V was clipped by 0 bases and J by 4 bases; unmatched bases: 4. This CDR3 is 15 amino acids long. In DNA form, the CDR3 reads TGCGCCAGCAGTGAGTCAGGGACAGGAGTCTATGGCTACACCTTC. Translated: CASSESGTGVYGYTF.

V is TRBV5-5 and J is TRBJ2-2; 8 positions match TRBD2. V gave up 7 bases and J gave up 7 bases; unmatched junction bases: 9. Germline V gene data show CDR1 as SGHKS and CDR2 as YYEKEE (reference sequence). The CDR3 loop spans 14 amino acids. CDR3 in DNA: TGTGCCAGCTATCGGGAGGGGCTCGACGGGGAGCTGTTTTTT. It encodes CASYREGLDGELFF.

V is TRBV30 and J is TRBJ1-1; maybe TRBD1 (5 bases). The length of the CDR3 is 15 residues. Germline V lookup: CDR1 GTSNPN, CDR2 SVGIG (reference sequence). V was cut by 7 bases and J by 3 bases, with 21 bases left in between. CDR3 protein: CASFNAGRPYTEAFF. CDR3 DNA sequence: TGTGCCTCCTTTAATGCGGGACGGCCTTACACTGAAGCTTTCTTT.

J is TRBJ1-1 and V is TRBV30; weak D call: TRBD1 (5 bases). V gave up 1 base and J gave up 4 bases, with 13 bases separating them. CDR3 size: 14 residues. Per the germline V gene, CDR1 is GTSNPN and CDR2 is SVGIG (reference sequence). The CDR3 sequence: CAWSGGSWSTEAFF. The CDR3 nucleotides read TGTGCCTGGAGTGGGGGGTCGTGGAGCACTGAAGCTTTCTTT.

The genes are TRBV6-6 and TRBJ2-7; either TRBD1 or TRBD2 may fit D (6 bases each). Trimming removed 7 bases from V and 6 bases from J, with 22 bases in between. This CDR3 region has 15 residues. Germline lookup yields CDR1 MNHNY and CDR2 SVGAGI (reference sequence). This CDR3 is CASTRTGALPSEQYF. DNA of the CDR3: TGTGCCAGCACTCGGACGGGGGCCCTCCCCTCCGAGCAGTACTTC.

This clone was picked up a small number of times. The gene calls are TRBV9 and TRBJ2-7, with TRBD2 as a possible D gene (6 bases). Germline CDR1 is SGDLS and CDR2 is YYNGEE. Deletions cut 4 bases from V and 12 bases from J, with 20 bases between. The CDR3 sequence is 13 residues long. The CDR3 sequence is CASSLHPRDSPYF. The CDR3 coding sequence is TGTGCCAGCAGCTTACACCCCCGGGACTCCCCGTACTTC.

This rearrangement joins TRBV9 to TRBJ2-5; 12 bases agree with TRBD2. After removal of 0 bases from V and 4 bases from J, the junction contained 1 base not matched to a gene. Germline V gives CDR1 SGDLS, CDR2 YYNGEE. This CDR3 has 15 amino acids. The CDR3 sequence: CASSVASGRGETQYF. The CDR3 coding sequence is TGTGCCAGCAGCGTAGCTAGCGGGAGGGGAGAGACCCAGTACTTC.

The chain recombines TRBV4-1 with TRBJ2-3, with TRBD2 identical over 7 bases. Germline loops: CDR1 MGHRA, CDR2 YSYEKL. After removal of 0 bases from V and 0 bases from J, the junction contained 6 bases not matched to a gene. The CDR3 is 17 amino acids. CDR3: CASSQDVGGVSTDTQYF. The CDR3 DNA is TGCGCCAGCAGCCAAGATGTTGGGGGGGTAAGCACAGATACGCAGTATTTT.

The V and J genes are TRBV10-2 and TRBJ2-5, with D uncertain. The CDR3 length is 12 residues. CDR1 is WSHSY, CDR2 SAAADI, per germline. With 8 bases removed from V and 2 bases from J, the gap between germline ends came to 9 bases. Here the CDR3 DNA reads TGCGCCAGCGCATGGAAACAAGAGACCCAGTACTTC. Its protein is CASAWKQETQYF.

V and J are TRBV6-4 and TRBJ1-3, with a possible D match to TRBD1 (6 bases). The CDR3 runs 14 residues. CDR1 and CDR2 (germline): MRHNA, SNTAGT. Deletions cut 5 bases from V and 2 bases from J, with 10 bases between. DNA for the CDR3: TGTGCCAGCAGTCCTTGGGACACTGGAAACACCATATATTTT. This codes for CASSPWDTGNTIYF.

The V call is TRBV11-2, the J call TRBJ2-6; TRBD1 is a possible D gene (6 bases). This CDR3 is 15 amino acids long. Germline-derived CDR1 and CDR2 are SGHAT and FQNNGV. Trimming removed 3 bases at V and 1 base at J, with 7 bases between. CDR3 in amino acids: CASSFQGSGANVLTF. For the CDR3, the DNA is TGTGCCAGCAGCTTCCAGGGGTCTGGGGCCAACGTCCTGACTTTC.

V and J are TRBV5-6 and TRBJ2-1; weak D call: TRBD2 (7 bases). Germline CDR1 reads SGHDT; CDR2 reads YYEEEE. The V end lost 4 bases, the J end lost 3 bases, and 14 bases lay between the germline ends. CDR3 length: 15 amino acids. The CDR3 nucleotides are TGTGCCAGCAGCCGACGGGGGGCCATCTACAATGAGCAGTTCTTC. As protein: CASSRRGAIYNEQFF.

The chain links TRBV14 to TRBJ2-1, with 14 bases fitting TRBD2. Unmatched junction bases numbered 9, after V lost 3 bases and J lost 8 bases. The CDR3 length is 17 residues. From germline, CDR1 is SGHDN and CDR2 FVKESK. The CDR3 loop reads CASSHYTGTSGRHEQFF. CDR3 nucleotides: TGTGCCAGCAGCCACTACACCGGGACTAGCGGGAGACATGAGCAGTTCTTC. Looking up the rest from reference TRBV14 and TRBJ2-1 gives the full variable domain: EAGVTQFPSHSVIEKGQTVTLRCDPISGHDNLYWYRRVMGKEIKFLLHFVKESKQDESGMPNNRFLAERTGGTYSTLKVQPAELEDSGVYFCASSHYTGTSGRHEQFFGPGTRLTVL.